What follows are 10 T cell receptor beta chains derived from one specimen sequenced in a study of response to subunit inactivated influenza vaccine. Using its own MiXCR run on the RT-PCR reads, TCRdb lists one record per CDR3 protein. The sample carries about 570,000 distinct CDR3 sequences, about 10% recorded once. The input for sequencing was PBMCs from blood, taken on the day of vaccination. The receptors were gathered from a man aged 50-59 years who received an inactivated influenza vaccine.

There are a few counts of this clonotype. This sequence joins TRBV5-1 and TRBJ2-7; D remains ambiguous. The length of the CDR3 is 14 residues. Germline assignment: CDR1 SGHRS and CDR2 YFSETQ. Trimming stripped 5 bases from V and 0 bases from J, with 12 bases between. CDR3: CASSPEPSSYEQYF. Here the CDR3 DNA reads TGCGCCAGCAGTCCGGAACCTAGCTCCTACGAGCAGTACTTC. Full variable domain (rest looked up from reference TRBV5-1 and TRBJ2-7): KAGVTQTPRYLIKTRGQQVTLSCSPISGHRSVSWYQQTPGQGLQFLFEYFSETQRNKGNFPGRFSGRQFSNSRSEMNVSTLELGDSALYLCASSPEPSSYEQYFGPGTRLTVT.

In its sample, this clonotype was seen a few times. CDR3: CASSHDGRGNTEAFF. Written as DNA, the CDR3 is TGTGCCAGCAGTCACGACGGCAGGGGGAACACTGAAGCTTTCTTT. This chain uses TRBV6-5 with TRBJ1-1; possibly TRBD1 for D (6 bases). Trimming cost V 5 bases and J 1 base, with 14 bases left between them. This CDR3 has 15 amino acids. Germline-derived CDR1 and CDR2 are MNHEY and SVGAGI.

This clonotype has at least ten counts. This chain links TRBV29-1 with TRBJ1-5; the match to TRBD1 covers 8 bases. Germline V lookup: CDR1 SQVTM, CDR2 ANQGSEA. The CDR3 spans 12 residues. J gave up 5 bases and V 6 bases, and 3 bases lay outside the gene matches. CDR3 amino acids: CSVPGGHQPQHF. CDR3 coding DNA: TGCAGCGTGCCAGGGGGCCATCAGCCCCAGCATTTT.

This clonotype appeared a few times. The gene calls are TRBV5-6 and TRBJ2-3, with 8 bases identical to TRBD2. V lost 3 bases, J lost 3 bases, and 15 bases stayed unmatched. Germline V gives CDR1 SGHDT, CDR2 YYEEEE. There are 18 residues in the CDR3. DNA of the CDR3: TGTGCCAGCAGCTCACCCTCTTGGGGTAGCGGGGTTACAGATACGCAGTATTTT. Translating it yields CASSSPSWGSGVTDTQYF.

Ten or more counts support this clonotype. This chain uses TRBV15 with TRBJ2-4; D gene ambiguous. This CDR3 comprises 15 residues. V was pared by 0 bases and J by 15 bases, with 21 bases between. Per the germline V gene, CDR1 is LNHNV and CDR2 is YYDKDF (reference sequence). The CDR3 DNA is TGTGCCACCAGCAGAGATCTTACCACGACGTCCCAGAGGTACTTC. Translating it yields CATSRDLTTTSQRYF.

This clonotype has just a few counts. This rearrangement joins TRBV4-3 to TRBJ2-2; D possibly corresponds to TRBD1 (6 bases). Germline V gene lookup returns CDR1 LGHNA and CDR2 YSLEER. V lost 2 bases to trimming and J lost 0 bases, with 13 bases between them. The CDR3 loop spans 17 amino acids. The chain's CDR3 is CASSQSPGVANTGELFF. CDR3 bases: TGCGCCAGCAGCCAAAGCCCAGGGGTCGCGAACACCGGGGAGCTGTTTTTT.

Ten or more counts support this clonotype. The chain joins TRBV12-3 or TRBV12-4 to TRBJ2-1, with D uncertain. This CDR3 has 12 residues. With 2 bases removed from V and 15 bases from J, the gap between germline ends came to 14 bases. CDR3 residues: CASSLMGAATFF. CDR3 nucleotide sequence: TGTGCCAGCAGTTTAATGGGCGCAGCGACGTTCTTC.

This clonotype has just a few counts. The V gene is TRBV20-1, the J gene TRBJ2-7; 13 nucleotides line up with TRBD2. Germline V gene data show CDR1 as DFQATT and CDR2 as SNEGSKA (reference sequence). CDR3 length equals 14 residues. The trim removed 5 bases at V and 5 bases at J, leaving 6 bases unmatched. The CDR3 sequence is CSAVGLAGVHEQYF. In DNA form, the CDR3 reads TGCAGTGCTGTTGGACTAGCGGGGGTCCACGAGCAGTACTTC.

This clonotype came up a few times. The chain has TRBV12-3 or TRBV12-4 and TRBJ1-2; a possible D gene is TRBD1 (5 bases). The V end lost 7 bases, the J end lost 8 bases, and 17 bases lay between the germline ends. The CDR3 consists of 13 residues. In nucleotides, the CDR3 is TGTGCCAGCACCTACCGTGGGGGGGACGGCTACACCTTC. Encoded protein: CASTYRGGDGYTF.

This clonotype has only a few counts. The V call is TRBV7-2, the J call TRBJ1-2, with D unresolved. Germline CDR1 and CDR2: SGHTA and FQGNSA. The V end lost 0 bases, the J end lost 6 bases, and 5 bases lay between the germline ends. The CDR3 consists of 12 residues. CDR3 coding DNA: TGTGCCAGCAGCTTAGCGTACGATGGCTACACCTTC. It codes for CASSLAYDGYTF.